The 8 T cell receptor beta chains presented below share a single source sample, sequenced in a study of blood T cells in healthy people across ages. A second PCR of 7 to 11 cycles used a sample-barcoded 5' primer and a J-beta primer mix. Via MiXCR, TCRdb re-called the 5' RACE reads, giving one row per CDR3 protein. The sample yields 750,000 to 950,000 distinct CDR3 sequences, 20% to 30% seen once. Another study also made use of these data, one on T cells of mothers and their children.

The sample comprised blood. These TCRs come from a boy aged 5-17 years in good health.

The sample holds a few counts of this clonotype. This chain connects TRBV5-1 to TRBJ2-1, with 10 bases matching TRBD2. CDR3 length: 16 residues. The junction had 10 bases not matched to a gene; V was cut back by 3 bases and J by 7 bases. Germline V gives CDR1 SGHRS, CDR2 YFSETQ. This CDR3 reads CASSWEAGGAGNEQFF. The CDR3 bases are TGCGCCAGCAGCTGGGAAGCGGGGGGGGCGGGAAATGAGCAGTTCTTC. Complete variable domain (other parts from reference TRBV5-1 and TRBJ2-1): KAGVTQTPRYLIKTRGQQVTLSCSPISGHRSVSWYQQTPGQGLQFLFEYFSETQRNKGNFPGRFSGRQFSNSRSEMNVSTLELGDSALYLCASSWEAGGAGNEQFFGPGTRLTVL.

This chain uses TRBV10-3 with TRBJ1-3, with D perhaps matching TRBD1 (6 bases). The V gene's germline CDR1 is ENHRY and CDR2 SYGVKD. The CDR3 is 15 amino acids. V gave up 6 bases and J gave up 2 bases, with 14 bases separating them. The CDR3: CAISTGLVAGNTIYF. The DNA of the CDR3 is TGTGCCATCAGCACAGGGTTGGTAGCTGGAAACACCATATATTTT.

The chain joins TRBV13 to TRBJ2-7; D remains unclear. V was cut by 5 bases and J by 0 bases, with 11 bases left in between. The CDR3 length is 14 residues. Germline CDR1 is PRHDT and CDR2 is FYEKMQ (reference sequence). CDR3 coding DNA: TGTGCCAGCAGCCCTTCTATGGTCTCCTACGAGCAGTACTTC. Amino acid sequence: CASSPSMVSYEQYF.

This clonotype was seen only a few times. The chain carries TRBV2 and TRBJ2-2, with TRBD1 matching 8 bases. The CDR3 contains 13 residues. CDR1 is SNHLY and CDR2 is FYNNEI in the germline V gene. Losses at the gene ends were 8 bases for V and 9 bases for J; bases not matched to a gene: 8. CDR3 DNA: TGTGCCAGCGGCCGACAGGGGAACAGGGAGCTGTTTTTT. The encoded protein is CASGRQGNRELFF.

V and J are TRBV7-9 and TRBJ2-5, with no clear D. The J call may not be correct, given that the DNA end is closer to TRBJ2-1. The CDR3 contains 14 residues. From germline, CDR1 is SEHNR and CDR2 FQNEAQ (reference sequence). The CDR3 nucleotides read TGTGCCAGCAGCTTAGGGGCCGGAAGGGATGAGCAGTTCTTC. Translation: CASSLGAGRDEQFF.

In the case of this clonotype: At one end the junction does not follow the germline gene, possibly because of a read error. The rearrangement uses TRBV3-1 and TRBJ2-2, with D tentatively TRBD2 (6 bases). The CDR3 contains 14 residues. CDR1 LGHDT and CDR2 YNNKEL come from the germline V gene (reference sequence). Here the CDR3 DNA reads TGTGCCAGCAGCCCCTCGGGGGTCACCGAGGAGCTGTTTTTT. Protein: CASSPSGVTEELFF.

The chain links TRBV7-8 to TRBJ2-2; TRBD2 matches 13 bases. This CDR3 is built from 16 residues. Losses at the gene ends were 4 bases for V and 5 bases for J; bases not matched to a gene: 4. CDR1 is SGHVS and CDR2 is FQNEAQ in the germline V gene. CDR3 sequence reads: CASSSRTSGGTGELFF. CDR3 in DNA: TGTGCCAGCAGCTCTAGGACTAGCGGGGGTACCGGGGAGCTGTTTTTT.

This clonotype was detected many times. DNA for the CDR3: TGTGCCAGCAGCTTACAGGGTGAAAAACTGTTTTTT. Protein: CASSLQGEKLFF. This chain joins TRBV11-2 and TRBJ1-4; D might be TRBD1 (5 bases). V lost 2 bases, J lost 7 bases, and 5 bases lay in between. Germline CDR1 is SGHAT and CDR2 is FQNNGV. The CDR3 consists of 12 residues.